Following are 15 T cell receptor beta chains from one sample sequenced in a study of identical twins (dated by TCRdb to about 2016). Libraries were built with 5' RACE. The listed sequencing device is Illumina HiSeq 2000. TCRdb's own reprocessing of the public reads used fastp at Q25 and MiXCR and kept productive beta chains. Each record represents a unique CDR3 protein, reported with the most common genes and DNA among its rows. The sample profile shows more than 1.5 million distinct CDR3 sequences; around a third of them were found once. The top ten constitute 0.25% to 0.3% of the sample. The specimen was cord blood. The receptors originated from a newborn girl in good health.

This clonotype was seen a handful of times. The chain is built from TRBV7-2 and TRBJ2-1, with 11 bases lining up with TRBD2. The CDR3 is made up of 17 amino acids. V lost 3 bases and J lost 0; bases outside the gene matches: 4. CDR1 and CDR2 from the germline V gene are SGHTA and FQGNSA. The CDR3 region has the DNA TGTGCCAGCAGCTTCCGGACTAGCGGGTTCTCCTACAATGAGCAGTTCTTC. Translated, it gives CASSFRTSGFSYNEQFF.

There are a few counts of this clonotype. The V gene is TRBV5-1, the J gene TRBJ1-2; a possible D gene is TRBD1 (6 bases). This CDR3 comprises 13 residues. With 0 bases removed from V and 8 bases from J, the gap between germline ends came to 11 bases. Germline V gives CDR1 SGHRS, CDR2 YFSETQ. CDR3 sequence (DNA): TGCGCCAGCAGCTTGGAAAGGGACACAGGCTACACCTTC. It encodes CASSLERDTGYTF.

This clonotype was found a few times. V gene TRBV4-1 combines with J gene TRBJ2-1; TRBD1 is a possible D gene (5 bases). Germline V gives CDR1 MGHRA, CDR2 YSYEKL. The CDR3 has 14 amino acids. The V end was cut by 2 bases, the J end by 12 bases, with 17 bases between. The CDR3 is CASSQPTTGTGQFF. CDR3 nucleotide sequence: TGCGCCAGCAGCCAACCCACAACAGGAACGGGGCAGTTCTTC.

This clonotype was picked up a small number of times. The V and J genes are TRBV12-3 or TRBV12-4 and TRBJ2-3, with a tentative D call TRBD2 (6 bases). The length of the CDR3 is 14 residues. The V end lost 6 bases, the J end lost 1 base, and 11 bases lay between the germline ends. The chain's CDR3 is CASRLERGTDTQYF. The DNA of the CDR3 is TGTGCCAGCAGACTCGAGCGGGGCACAGATACGCAGTATTTT.

The sample holds a few counts of this clonotype. J is TRBJ1-6 and V is TRBV6-5, with D perhaps matching TRBD1 (6 bases). Germline CDR1 reads MNHEY; CDR2 reads SVGAGI. Trimming removed 0 bases at V and 5 bases at J, with 20 bases between. This CDR3 has 19 residues. The CDR3 protein is CASSYSRTEVVVDNSPLHF. CDR3 DNA: TGTGCCAGCAGTTACTCTCGGACAGAAGTCGTAGTGGATAATTCACCCCTCCACTTT.

In its sample, this clonotype was seen a few times. The chain joins TRBV29-1 to TRBJ1-5; maybe TRBD1 (5 bases). This CDR3 is 12 amino acids long. The V end lost 4 bases, the J end lost 4 bases, and 8 bases lay between the germline ends. Germline CDR1 reads SQVTM; CDR2 reads ANQGSEA. Written as DNA, the CDR3 is TGCAGCGTTGGGGGACGGAATCAGCCCCAGCATTTT. Protein product: CSVGGRNQPQHF.

The chain recombines TRBV9 with TRBJ2-1; 8 nucleotides match TRBD2. Germline CDR1 reads SGDLS; CDR2 reads YYNGEE. The CDR3 is made up of 14 amino acids. Trimming cost V 1 base and J 5 bases; bases outside gene matches: 2. The CDR3 reads CASSVRTSHNEQFF. The CDR3 DNA sequence: TGTGCCAGCAGCGTAAGGACTAGCCACAATGAGCAGTTCTTC. Full variable domain (missing parts from reference TRBV9 and TRBJ2-1): DSGVTQTPKHLITATGQRVTLRCSPRSGDLSVYWYQQSLDQGLQFLIQYYNGEERAKGNILERFSAQQFPDLHSELNLSSLELGDSALYFCASSVRTSHNEQFFGPGTRLTVL.

This clonotype has more than one count but fewer than ten. This rearrangement joins TRBV28 to TRBJ2-1; TRBD1 aligns across 8 bases. The CDR3 is 15 residues long. V trimming: 4 bases; J trimming: 8 bases; junction bases outside the gene matches: 10. Germline values: CDR1 MDHEN, CDR2 SYDVKM. As DNA, the CDR3 is TGTGCCAGCAGTTCCCTGACGGACAGGGTGGATGAGCAGTTCTTC. Translating gives CASSSLTDRVDEQFF.

This clonotype occurred many times. This chain links TRBV5-6 with TRBJ2-3; D unresolved. V lost 2 bases to trimming and J lost 0 bases, with 4 bases between them. CDR1 and CDR2 from the germline V gene are SGHDT and YYEEEE. This CDR3 spans 13 amino acids. The CDR3 coding sequence is TGTGCCAGCAGCTTCCAGAGCACAGATACGCAGTATTTT. It codes for CASSFQSTDTQYF.

The chain is built from TRBV19 and TRBJ1-2; D is uncertain. V lost 8 bases to trimming and J lost 6 bases, with 19 bases between them. This CDR3 has 14 residues. The germline V gene encodes CDR1 LNHDA and CDR2 SQIVND (reference sequence). The CDR3 loop reads CASGEMGVFNGYTF. In DNA form, the CDR3 reads TGTGCCAGTGGTGAAATGGGAGTATTCAATGGCTACACCTTC.

This rearrangement joins TRBV20-1 to TRBJ1-5, with unresolved D. V dropped 3 bases and J dropped 4 bases, with 10 bases sitting between them. Per germline, CDR1 DFQATT and CDR2 SNEGSKA (reference sequence). The length of the CDR3 is 13 residues. CDR3 sequence reads: CSAREHLNQPQHF. CDR3 nucleotides: TGCAGTGCTAGGGAGCACCTAAATCAGCCCCAGCATTTT.

The chain combines TRBV14 with TRBJ2-7; TRBD1 is a possible D gene (6 bases). This CDR3 spans 16 amino acids. Germline lookup yields CDR1 SGHDN and CDR2 FVKESK. Trimming removed 3 bases from V and 1 base from J, with 16 bases in between. CDR3 nucleotides: TGTGCCAGCAGCCAGATAAGACAGGACGCTTCCTACGAGCAGTACTTC. Translating it yields CASSQIRQDASYEQYF.

This clonotype was detected a few times. The V and J genes are TRBV6-6 and TRBJ2-1, with D tentatively TRBD1 or TRBD2 (5 bases each). V lost 6 bases, J lost 4 bases, and 16 bases lay in between. Germline V gene lookup returns CDR1 MNHNY and CDR2 SVGAGI (reference sequence). This CDR3 is built from 15 residues. CDR3 sequence reads: CASSPPGRTYNEQFF. CDR3 in DNA: TGTGCCAGCAGCCCGCCGGGACGGACGTACAATGAGCAGTTCTTC.

This clonotype was detected many times. The junction departs from the called germline gene at one end, perhaps through a read error. The chain carries TRBV7-2 and TRBJ2-3, with D perhaps matching TRBD2 (5 bases). The CDR3 loop spans 14 amino acids. Germline assignment: CDR1 SGHTA and CDR2 FQGNSA. The CDR3 loop reads CASSLALAADTQYF. The CDR3 bases are TGCGCCAGCAGCTTGGCTCTAGCTGCGGATACGCAGTATTTT.

This sequence joins TRBV5-6 and TRBJ2-1; 8 bases fit TRBD1. Germline assignment: CDR1 SGHDT and CDR2 YYEEEE. This CDR3 is built from 17 residues. J gave up 7 bases and V 2 bases, and 14 bases lay outside the gene matches. CDR3 protein: CASSFPDRALGKNEQFF. CDR3 bases: TGTGCCAGCAGCTTTCCGGACAGGGCATTGGGTAAGAATGAGCAGTTCTTC.